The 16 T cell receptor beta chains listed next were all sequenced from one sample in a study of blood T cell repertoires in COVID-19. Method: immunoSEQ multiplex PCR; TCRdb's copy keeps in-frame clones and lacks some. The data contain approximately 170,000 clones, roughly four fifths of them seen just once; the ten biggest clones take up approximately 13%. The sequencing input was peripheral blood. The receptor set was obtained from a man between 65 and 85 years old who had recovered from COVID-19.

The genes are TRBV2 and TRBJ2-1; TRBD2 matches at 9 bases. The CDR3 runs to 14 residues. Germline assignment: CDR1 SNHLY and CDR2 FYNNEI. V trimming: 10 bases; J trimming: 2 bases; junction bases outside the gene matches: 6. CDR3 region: CATQREAPYNEQFF. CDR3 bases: TGTGCCACACAGCGGGAGGCCCCCTACAATGAGCAGTTCTTC.

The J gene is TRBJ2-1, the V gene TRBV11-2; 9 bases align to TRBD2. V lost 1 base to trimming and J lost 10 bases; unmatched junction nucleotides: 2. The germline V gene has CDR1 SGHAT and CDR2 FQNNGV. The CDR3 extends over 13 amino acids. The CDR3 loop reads CASSLGTSGEQFF. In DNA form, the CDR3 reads TGTGCCAGCAGCTTAGGCACTAGCGGGGAGCAGTTCTTC.

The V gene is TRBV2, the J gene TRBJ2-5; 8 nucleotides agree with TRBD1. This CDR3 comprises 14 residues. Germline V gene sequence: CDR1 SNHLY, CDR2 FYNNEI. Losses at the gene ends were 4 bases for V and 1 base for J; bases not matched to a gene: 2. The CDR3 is CASSVQGAQETQYF. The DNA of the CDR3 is TGTGCCAGCAGTGTCCAGGGGGCCCAAGAGACCCAGTACTTC. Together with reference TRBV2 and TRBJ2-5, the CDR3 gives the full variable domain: EPEVTQTPSHQVTQMGQEVILRCVPISNHLYFYWYRQILGQKVEFLVSFYNNEISEKSEIFDDQFSVERPDGSNFTLKIRSTKLEDSAMYFCASSVQGAQETQYFGPGTRLLVL.

CDR3 sequence reads: CSCGGRAYNEQFF. CDR3 coding DNA: TGTTCCTGTGGGGGGAGGGCCTACAATGAGCAGTTCTTC. V gene TRBV3-1 (or the pseudogene TRBV3-2) combines with J gene TRBJ2-1; 7 bases match TRBD2. There are 13 residues in the CDR3. Germline CDR1 LGHDT, CDR2 YNNKEL (reference sequence).

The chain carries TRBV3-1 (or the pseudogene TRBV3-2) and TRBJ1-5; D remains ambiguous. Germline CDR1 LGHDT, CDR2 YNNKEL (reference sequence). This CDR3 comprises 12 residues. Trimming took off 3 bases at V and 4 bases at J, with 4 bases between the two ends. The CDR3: CASSQENQPQHF. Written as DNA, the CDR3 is TGTGCCAGCAGCCAGGAGAATCAGCCCCAGCATTTT.

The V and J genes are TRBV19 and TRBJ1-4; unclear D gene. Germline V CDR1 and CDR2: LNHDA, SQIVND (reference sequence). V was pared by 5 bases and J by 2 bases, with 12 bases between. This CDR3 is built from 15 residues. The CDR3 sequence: CASSARRQTNEKLFF. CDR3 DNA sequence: TGTGCCAGTAGTGCTAGGAGGCAGACTAATGAAAAACTGTTTTTT.

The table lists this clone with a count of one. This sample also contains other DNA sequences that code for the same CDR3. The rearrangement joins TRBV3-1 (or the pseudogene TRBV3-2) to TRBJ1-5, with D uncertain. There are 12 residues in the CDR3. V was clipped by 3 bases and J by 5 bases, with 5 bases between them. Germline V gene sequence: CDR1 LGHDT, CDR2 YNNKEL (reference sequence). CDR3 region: CASSHRDQPQHF. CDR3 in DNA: TGTGCCAGCAGCCACCGCGATCAGCCCCAGCATTTT.

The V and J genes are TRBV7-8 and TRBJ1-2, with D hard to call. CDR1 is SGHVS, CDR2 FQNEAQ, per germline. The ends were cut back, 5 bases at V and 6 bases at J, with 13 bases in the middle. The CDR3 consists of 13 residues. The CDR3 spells CASSHHGGNGYTF. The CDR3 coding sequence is TGTGCCAGCAGCCACCACGGAGGGAATGGCTACACCTTC.

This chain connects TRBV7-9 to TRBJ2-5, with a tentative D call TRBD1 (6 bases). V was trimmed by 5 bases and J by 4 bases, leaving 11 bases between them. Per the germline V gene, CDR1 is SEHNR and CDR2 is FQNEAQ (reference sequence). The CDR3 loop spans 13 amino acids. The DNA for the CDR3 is TGTGCCAGCAGCCATGACAGGCGAGAGACCCAGTACTTC. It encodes CASSHDRRETQYF.

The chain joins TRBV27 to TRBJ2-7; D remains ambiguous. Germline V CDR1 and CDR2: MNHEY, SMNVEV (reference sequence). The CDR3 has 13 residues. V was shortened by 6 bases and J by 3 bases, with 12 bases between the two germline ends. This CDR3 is CASSLGPDYEQYF. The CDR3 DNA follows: TGTGCCAGCAGCCTGGGCCCCGACTACGAGCAGTACTTC.

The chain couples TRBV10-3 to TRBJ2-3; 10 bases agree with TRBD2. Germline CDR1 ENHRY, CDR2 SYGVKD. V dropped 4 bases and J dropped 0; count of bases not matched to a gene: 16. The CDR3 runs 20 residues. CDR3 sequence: CAISGESSGRTGMSTDTQYF. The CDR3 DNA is TGTGCCATCAGTGGGGAGTCTAGCGGGAGAACTGGGATGAGCACAGATACGCAGTATTTT.

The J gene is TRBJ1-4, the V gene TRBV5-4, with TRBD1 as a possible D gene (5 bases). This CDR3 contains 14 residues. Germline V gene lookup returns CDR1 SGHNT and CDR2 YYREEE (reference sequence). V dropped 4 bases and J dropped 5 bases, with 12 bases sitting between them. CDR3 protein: CASSAGGGNEKLFF. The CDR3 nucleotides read TGTGCCAGCAGCGCGGGGGGTGGAAATGAAAAACTGTTTTTT.

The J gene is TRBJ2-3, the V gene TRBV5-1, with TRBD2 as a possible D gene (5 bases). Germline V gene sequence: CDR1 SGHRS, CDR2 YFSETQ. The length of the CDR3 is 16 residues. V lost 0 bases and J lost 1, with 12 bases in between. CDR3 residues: CASSLALAGGTDTQYF. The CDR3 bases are TGCGCCAGCAGCTTGGCTCTAGCCGGGGGCACAGATACGCAGTATTTT.

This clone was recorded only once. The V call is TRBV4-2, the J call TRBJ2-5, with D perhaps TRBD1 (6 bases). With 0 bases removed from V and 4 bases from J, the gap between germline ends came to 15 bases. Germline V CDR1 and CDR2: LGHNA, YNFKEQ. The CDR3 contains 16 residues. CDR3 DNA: TGTGCCAGCAGCCAAGATTGGGCAGGGGCACTAGAGACCCAGTACTTC. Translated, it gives CASSQDWAGALETQYF.

The CDR3: CASSPGGYPLSGSSYNEQFF. The CDR3 bases are TGTGCCAGCAGCCCAGGGGGGTATCCGTTGAGCGGTTCCTCCTACAATGAGCAGTTCTTC. This sequence joins TRBV9 and TRBJ2-1; tentative D call: TRBD1 (7 bases). The V gene lost 4 bases and the J gene lost 0 bases, with 26 bases spanning the gap. The CDR3 spans 20 residues. Germline lookup yields CDR1 SGDLS and CDR2 YYNGEE.

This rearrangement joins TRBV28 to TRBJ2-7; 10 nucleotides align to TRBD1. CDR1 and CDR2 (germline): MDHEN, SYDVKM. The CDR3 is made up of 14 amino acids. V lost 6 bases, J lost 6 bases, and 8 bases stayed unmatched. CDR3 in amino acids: CASRPSGTGAEQYF. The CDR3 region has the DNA TGTGCCAGCAGACCCTCCGGGACAGGGGCCGAGCAGTACTTC.